This TCR beta chain was documented in a study of blood T cell repertoires in COVID-19. Study context: The United States, Italy and Spain were the sources of the acute and convalescent COVID-19 samples.

This clone was seen once. Adults between roughly 18 and 100 years of age took part from under 25 US areas. Profiling relied on immunoSEQ multiplex PCR, and the TCRdb table lists in-frame clones only, not all of them. The table lists some 460,000 clones, 70% to 90% of them singletons, with under 2.5% in the top ten. The CDR3 extends over 17 amino acids. Germline V gene sequence: CDR1 SGHTA, CDR2 FQGTGA. J lost 4 bases, V lost 5 bases, and 13 bases had no gene match. The sequencing sample was made of PBMCs or T cells enriched from blood (not recorded which). The TCR comes from a woman aged 18-29 years with acute COVID-19. The chain recombines TRBV7-3 with TRBJ2-7; 11 bases are shared with TRBD2. CDR3 protein: CASSPTPPLAGAYEQYF. For the CDR3, the DNA is TGTGCCAGCAGCCCAACCCCCCCACTAGCGGGGGCTTACGAGCAGTACTTC.